The clone carrying this TCR beta chain has more than one count but fewer than ten. Antigen unknown. Under the authors' procedure: Filtering differed for immunoSEQ, which gave only junction sequences without quality scores. Assay: immunoSEQ multiplex PCR; the TCRdb copy retains only in-frame clones and omits some. V, J and clone size are taken as reported in that table, and D and trimming were inferred from the DNA itself. The data show roughly 1,000,000 clones, around 82% seen once. V dropped 4 bases and J dropped 7 bases, with 16 bases sitting between them. CDR3 length: 15 residues. From germline, CDR1 is KGHSH and CDR2 LQKENI. This entry comes from a study of shared clonotypes between healthy human individuals. It was into CD45RA+ naive and CD45RA-negative memory subsets that the CD4+ cells were split. Regarding the study as a whole: Larger estimated richness was generally recorded for naive subsets relative to memory subsets. Clonotype sharing among donors likely depends on sequencing depth.

The sequenced sample consisted of memory CD4+ T cells from PBMCs. Subset of the sample: CD45RA-negative fraction. The rearrangement uses TRBV18 and TRBJ1-4; the D gene is possibly TRBD1 (5 bases). The receptor was derived from a young man in good health. Some clones in this sample may be carry-over from other donors' samples. CDR3 bases: TGTGCCAGCTCACAAGACCAGGGTCTGGGTGAAAAACTGTTTTTT. Translated: CASSQDQGLGEKLFF.